Each of the 16 T cell receptor beta chains below was sequenced from the same sample in a study of radiotherapy plus CTLA-4 blockade in lung cancer (dated 2018 in TCRdb). The library was built by means of the immunoSEQ multiplex PCR assay. Held by TCRdb, this immuneACCESS table contains in-frame sequences only and omits some clones. Under half of the omission traces to an unresolved V gene where checked; the cause of the rest is unknown. This sample gives over 80,000 clones in total; 83% of them show up just once. Over 0.75% of the sample belongs to the ten largest clones. The source material was peripheral blood, sampled from a patient treated with radiotherapy plus ipilimumab. Receptors originate from a human donor with non-small cell lung cancer who had stable disease on radiotherapy plus ipilimumab.

This chain connects TRBV6-5 to TRBJ1-2, with 7 bases that match TRBD1. The CDR3 is 14 residues long. The germline V gene encodes CDR1 MNHEY and CDR2 SVGAGI. V lost 7 bases, J lost 4 bases, and 9 bases stayed unmatched. The CDR3 region is CASTRGSSPYGYTF. Here the CDR3 DNA reads TGTGCCAGCACCAGGGGGTCCTCCCCCTATGGCTACACCTTC.

This clone was counted only a few times. The rearrangement uses TRBV5-1 and TRBJ1-4, with a possible D match to TRBD1 (6 bases). V lost 4 bases to trimming and J lost 8 bases, with 15 bases between them. From germline, CDR1 is SGHRS and CDR2 YFSETQ. This CDR3 region has 14 residues. The CDR3 loop reads CASSRSGAGEKLFF. As DNA, the CDR3 is TGCGCCAGCAGCCGCTCAGGGGCTGGGGAAAAACTGTTTTTT.

The CDR3 reads CASLGTNNSPLHF. In nucleotides, the CDR3 is TGTGCCAGTTTGGGAACGAATAATTCACCCCTCCACTTT. The chain combines TRBV6-1 with TRBJ1-6; D remains unclear. Trimming left V 9 bases short and J 5 bases short, with 11 bases between. The length of the CDR3 is 13 residues. Germline CDR1 is MNHNS and CDR2 is SASEGT.

This clone was seen just once. The chain couples TRBV28 to TRBJ2-3; the match to TRBD2 covers 9 bases. V lost 6 bases and J lost 4; bases outside the gene matches: 20. This CDR3 is built from 19 residues. Germline values: CDR1 MDHEN, CDR2 SYDVKM. CDR3 DNA: TGTGCCAGCAGATCCCCCGGACTAGCGATACACGGGGGGGCAGATACGCAGTATTTT. Protein: CASRSPGLAIHGGADTQYF.

The chain recombines TRBV27 with TRBJ2-3; a weak D match, TRBD1 (6 bases). Between the trimmed V and J ends, which lost 4 bases and 2 bases, there was a span of 10 bases. Germline-derived CDR1 and CDR2 are MNHEY and SMNVEV (reference sequence). The CDR3 runs to 14 residues. The CDR3: CASSSGQLTDTQYF. DNA for the CDR3: TGTGCCAGCAGTTCTGGACAGCTCACAGATACGCAGTATTTT.

This chain joins TRBV7-9 and TRBJ1-2, with TRBD1 matching over 8 bases. The germline V gene has CDR1 SEHNR and CDR2 FQNEAQ (reference sequence). V shed 5 bases, J shed 2 bases, and the junction held 7 bases outside the gene matches. The CDR3 extends over 15 amino acids. The CDR3: CASSPPGQANYGYTF. The CDR3 bases are TGTGCCAGCAGCCCCCCGGGACAGGCAAACTATGGCTACACCTTC. Full variable domain (outside the CDR3, taken from reference TRBV7-9 and TRBJ1-2): DTGVSQNPRHKITKRGQNVTFRCDPISEHNRLYWYRQTLGQGPEFLTYFQNEAQLEKSRLLSDRFSAERPKGSFSTLEIQRTEQGDSAMYLCASSPPGQANYGYTFGSGTRLTVV.

The chain recombines TRBV28 with TRBJ2-4, with D perhaps matching TRBD1 (6 bases). V was clipped by 5 bases and J by 1 base, with 15 bases between them. CDR3 length equals 16 residues. In germline, CDR1 is MDHEN, CDR2 SYDVKM. The CDR3 loop is CASSHPRQGAKNIQYF. For the CDR3, the DNA is TGTGCCAGCAGTCACCCCCGCCAGGGGGCCAAAAACATTCAGTACTTC.

The chain has TRBV2 and TRBJ2-1; D gene ambiguous. The CDR3 extends over 13 amino acids. V dropped 6 bases and J dropped 8 bases, with 14 bases sitting between them. CDR1 and CDR2 (germline): SNHLY, FYNNEI. The CDR3 DNA reads as TGTGCCAGCAGCCCCCAGGTCGAGGATGAGCAGTTCTTC. Residues: CASSPQVEDEQFF.

This clone was seen once. This sequence joins TRBV29-1 and TRBJ2-1, with D perhaps assigned TRBD1 or TRBD2 (5 bases each). The V gene lost 5 bases and the J gene lost 7 bases, with 15 bases spanning the gap. The CDR3 is made up of 13 amino acids. Germline CDR1 SQVTM, CDR2 ANQGSEA. CDR3 amino acids: CSVPPGTRNEQFF. In nucleotides, the CDR3 is TGCAGCGTTCCACCTGGGACCAGGAATGAGCAGTTCTTC.

The chain employs TRBV7-2 and TRBJ1-6; D ambiguous. Germline assignment: CDR1 SGHTA and CDR2 FQGNSA. V dropped 5 bases and J dropped 10 bases, with 12 bases sitting between them. The CDR3 contains 13 residues. The chain's CDR3 is CASSPIERSPLHF. DNA for the CDR3: TGTGCCAGCAGCCCTATTGAAAGATCACCCCTCCACTTT. The full variable domain, with the rest looked up from reference TRBV7-2 and TRBJ1-6, is GAGVSQSPSNKVTEKGKDVELRCDPISGHTALYWYRQSLGQGLEFLIYFQGNSAPDKSGLPSDRFSAERTGGSVSTLTIQRTQQEDSAVYLCASSPIERSPLHFGNGTRLTVT.

This clone has just a few counts. The rearrangement uses TRBV6-6 and TRBJ1-6; TRBD1 is a possible D gene (5 bases). The CDR3 totals 16 residues. V shed 3 bases and J shed 3 bases, with 12 bases lying between them. CDR1 and CDR2 from the germline V gene are MNHNY and SVGAGI (reference sequence). This chain's CDR3 is CASSYLRDLYNSPLHF. DNA for the CDR3: TGTGCCAGCAGTTATCTCCGGGACCTCTATAATTCACCCCTCCACTTT.

The DNA for the CDR3 is TGTGCCATCAGTGACGCTTATAGGGGCGGGGCCGTAGCCCATAGCAATCAGCCCCAGCATTTT. This translates into CAISDAYRGGAVAHSNQPQHF. The rearrangement joins TRBV10-3 to TRBJ1-5, with D possibly being TRBD1 (5 bases). The CDR3 contains 21 residues. The germline V gene has CDR1 ENHRY and CDR2 SYGVKD. Trimming left V 3 bases short and J 0 bases short, with 27 bases between.

The chain combines TRBV6-1 with TRBJ1-5; TRBD1 aligns across 7 bases. CDR3 size: 16 residues. CDR1 MNHNS and CDR2 SASEGT come from the germline V gene. V gave up 4 bases and J gave up 0 bases; unmatched junction bases: 6. This chain's CDR3 is CASSGGTAYSNQPQHF. The DNA for the CDR3 is TGTGCCAGCAGTGGAGGGACAGCTTATAGCAATCAGCCCCAGCATTTT.

The sample holds a few counts of this clone. V and J are TRBV5-1 and TRBJ2-2; D remains unclear. The CDR3 runs to 16 residues. Germline assignment: CDR1 SGHRS and CDR2 YFSETQ. V was pared by 4 bases and J by 0 bases, with 13 bases between. As DNA, the CDR3 is TGCGCCAGCAGCCCTGGCGTTCGGACGAACACCGGGGAGCTGTTTTTT. Protein product: CASSPGVRTNTGELFF.

The CDR3 here is CASSHGQGATEAFF. Written as DNA, the CDR3 is TGCGCCAGCAGCCACGGACAGGGGGCCACTGAAGCTTTCTTT. J is TRBJ1-1 and V is TRBV5-1; TRBD1 matches at 11 bases. Germline V gives CDR1 SGHRS, CDR2 YFSETQ. The CDR3 runs to 14 residues. V trimming: 4 bases; J trimming: 4 bases; junction bases outside the gene matches: 3.

This rearrangement joins TRBV7-9 to TRBJ2-2; 7 bases line up with TRBD1. The CDR3 loop spans 16 amino acids. The junction had 9 bases not matched to a gene; V was cut back by 6 bases and J by 2 bases. CDR1 is SEHNR and CDR2 is FQNEAQ in the germline V gene (reference sequence). The CDR3 DNA sequence: TGTGCCAGCAGTCACACAGGGGCCGCAAACACCGGGGAGCTGTTTTTT. Its protein is CASSHTGAANTGELFF. The full variable domain, with the rest looked up from reference TRBV7-9 and TRBJ2-2, is DTGVSQNPRHKITKRGQNVTFRCDPISEHNRLYWYRQTLGQGPEFLTYFQNEAQLEKSRLLSDRFSAERPKGSFSTLEIQRTEQGDSAMYLCASSHTGAANTGELFFGEGSRLTVL.